Shown below are 8 T cell receptor beta chains from a single sample sequenced in a study of breast tumors, draining lymph nodes, adjacent tissues. Each CDR3 protein is one row after TCRdb ran MiXCR on the multiplex PCR reads. Among 11,000 or so distinct CDR3 sequences listed, approximately 55% were seen once. The material sequenced was breast tumor tissue. The receptors were sampled from a female donor with breast cancer. Some clones in this sample may be carry-over from other donors' samples.

V usage is TRBV6-5 and J usage is TRBJ1-2, with 11 bases matching TRBD1. This CDR3 has 14 amino acids. Trimming removed 4 bases from V and 7 bases from J; junction bases left unmatched: 5. Germline V gives CDR1 MNHEY, CDR2 SVGAGI. CDR3 loop: CASSFGQGAVGYTF. CDR3 coding DNA: TGTGCCAGCAGTTTTGGACAGGGGGCCGTTGGCTACACCTTC.

The chain links TRBV4-1 to TRBJ1-4; 10 nucleotides align to TRBD1. The CDR3 totals 14 residues. The germline V gene encodes CDR1 MGHRA and CDR2 YSYEKL. The J segment lost 6 bases and the V segment lost 4 bases, leaving 2 bases of the junction unmatched. Here the CDR3 reads CASSPGTGDEKLFF. As DNA, the CDR3 is TGCGCCAGCAGCCCCGGGACAGGGGATGAAAAACTGTTTTTT.

This clonotype is large by share. J is TRBJ2-7 and V is TRBV27; D is unclear. CDR3 length: 13 residues. V was trimmed by 5 bases and J by 3 bases, leaving 11 bases between them. From germline, CDR1 is MNHEY and CDR2 SMNVEV (reference sequence). The CDR3 loop reads CASSPIDRYEQYF. DNA for the CDR3: TGTGCCAGCAGTCCCATAGACCGCTACGAGCAGTACTTC.

In this sample, this clonotype is medium-sized. The chain has TRBV30 and TRBJ1-3, with D perhaps TRBD1 (6 bases). The CDR3 is made up of 13 amino acids. V was pared by 7 bases and J by 0 bases, with 10 bases between. Per the germline V gene, CDR1 is GTSNPN and CDR2 is SVGIG (reference sequence). CDR3 in DNA: TGTGCCTTGGAAGGGGGCTCTGGAAACACCATATATTTT. Translating it yields CALEGGSGNTIYF.

The chain couples TRBV10-2 to TRBJ2-2, with no clear D. The CDR3 has 14 amino acids. V was clipped by 0 bases and J by 5 bases, with 7 bases between them. CDR1 and CDR2 (germline): WSHSY, SAAADI. CDR3 residues: CASSESSITGELFF. In nucleotides, the CDR3 is TGCGCCAGCAGTGAGTCGAGTATAACCGGGGAGCTGTTTTTT.

In this sample, this clonotype turned up a few times. The junction does not match germline at one end; this may be a read error. The chain employs TRBV6-1 and TRBJ1-5; D is ambiguous. CDR3 length: 12 amino acids. The V gene's germline CDR1 is MNHNS and CDR2 SASEGT. CDR3 sequence reads: CAGSLYNQPQHF. The CDR3 DNA reads TGCGCCGGCAGTTTATACAATCAGCCCCAGCATTTT.

By frequency in the sample, this clonotype is medium-sized. V and J are TRBV19 and TRBJ1-3; weak D call: TRBD1 (5 bases). CDR1 and CDR2 from the germline V gene are LNHDA and SQIVND (reference sequence). The CDR3 runs to 17 residues. Trimming cost V 5 bases and J 0 bases, with 17 bases left between them. The CDR3 reads CASSPIRDPDSGNTIYF. CDR3 sequence (DNA): TGTGCCAGTAGTCCAATCCGGGACCCAGACTCTGGAAACACCATATATTTT.

About this clonotype: Possible read error: a much larger clone is one base away. The chain couples TRBV20-1 to TRBJ2-7, with D uncertain. The CDR3 runs 14 residues. Trimming shortened V by 2 bases and J by 6 bases, and 17 bases separated the two germline ends. The V gene's germline CDR1 is DFQATT and CDR2 SNEGSKA (reference sequence). CDR3 nucleotides: TGCAGTGCTAGAATCCGGTCCCTTCCGTCCGAGCAGTACTTC. Its translation is CSARIRSLPSEQYF.